Sequencing of this T cell receptor beta chain was carried out in a study of T cells in Graves' hyperthyroidism and ophthalmopathy. This CDR3 spans 16 amino acids. The V gene lost 5 bases and the J gene lost 0 bases, with 14 bases spanning the gap. The germline gives CDR1 SEHNR, CDR2 FQNEAQ (reference sequence). This clonotype was detected many times. Researchers defined stable Graves' hyperthyroidism as no ophthalmopathy progression within 18 months. Criteria for exclusion of patients were uncontrolled infection, other autoimmune disease, pregnancy or lactation. The source of the PBMCs was 10 ml of fresh peripheral blood. TCR beta CDR3 regions were amplified from RNA transcripts. An initial round of RT-PCR targeting the TCR CDR3 relied on the HTBI primer set. TCRdb processed the multiplex PCR reads anew with MiXCR; each CDR3 protein has one entry. The top ten clones hold 10% to 13% of a sample with about 740,000 distinct CDR3 sequences, 12% to 15% of them seen once.

The clonotype comes from a woman younger than 35 with Graves' hyperthyroidism. What was sequenced was blood. The J gene is TRBJ2-1, the V gene TRBV7-9; possibly TRBD1 for D (6 bases). For the CDR3, the DNA is TGTGCCAGCAGCCCGCGCAGGGGAAGCTCCTACAATGAGCAGTTCTTC. This translates into CASSPRRGSSYNEQFF.